This T cell receptor (beta chain) was obtained from a study of blood T cell repertoires in COVID-19. Study at large: Samples representing acute and convalescent COVID-19 were sourced from the United States, Italy and Spain. The analysed material was cDNA or gDNA that came from T cells, B-cell-depleted T cells, or PBMCs.

Trimming removed 5 bases from V and 5 bases from J; junction bases left unmatched: 6. Germline V gene sequence: CDR1 MNHNY, CDR2 SVGAGI (reference sequence). The CDR3 has 14 residues. As handled by the study authors: From reference gene primer amplification, estimates of nucleated cell counts were derived. Only in-frame clones appear in the TCRdb table, and some are missing; sequencing was by immunoSEQ multiplex PCR. That table gives V, J and clone size, and the DNA gave D and trimming. Here the sample spans some 110,000 clones, approximately 83% being singletons. This chain links TRBV6-6 with TRBJ1-1; 9 bases align to TRBD1. The TCR sequence derives from a woman older than 75 with active or convalescent COVID-19. Material for sequencing was peripheral blood. The CDR3 DNA is TGTGCCAGCAGTCCCGGGACAGGGAGGACTGAAGCTTTCTTT. Its protein product is CASSPGTGRTEAFF.